Included here is one T cell receptor (beta chain) sequence, with context. Germline CDR1 SGHNT, CDR2 YYREEE (reference sequence). CDR3 length equals 15 residues. Each CDR3 protein is one row after TCRdb ran MiXCR on the RT-PCR reads. The sample yields about 700,000 distinct CDR3 sequences, 13% to 15% seen once. Specimen: memory CD4+ T cells from blood. The sequence came from a female donor in good health, serving as a healthy control. The J gene is TRBJ2-7, the V gene TRBV5-4, with 7 nucleotides matching TRBD2. Judging by the DNA end, TRBJ2-5 fits better; the J call may be wrong. The CDR3 nucleotides are TGTGCCAGCAGCCAAACCCCCCGGGGGGAAGAGACCCAGTACTTC. Its protein is CASSQTPRGEETQYF.